This T cell receptor beta chain was found in a study of shared clonotypes between healthy human individuals. The CDR3 is 13 amino acids. V shed 5 bases and J shed 0 bases, with 7 bases lying between them. Germline assignment: CDR1 SGHVS and CDR2 FQNEAQ. Repertoires were generated with immunoSEQ multiplex PCR, while TCRdb's copy carries only in-frame clones and drops some. The sample shows hundreds of thousands of clones, about three quarters of them seen only once. This chain connects TRBV7-8 to TRBJ1-1; D might be TRBD1 (6 bases). Source material: memory CD4+ T cells sorted from blood. Subset given: CD45RA-negative fraction. The sequence derives from a woman in her thirties in good health. The CDR3 loop is CASSRGMNTEAFF. CDR3 coding DNA: TGTGCCAGCAGCAGGGGGATGAACACTGAAGCTTTCTTT.